Sequencing of this T cell receptor (beta chain) was carried out in a study of immune evolution from preneoplasia to lung adenocarcinoma. Points from the study as a whole: Normal lung had the highest top T cell clone frequencies. Later-stage lesions appeared to have more T cells, more diversity, less clonality.

TCRdb's table, derived via immunoSEQ multiplex PCR, lists solely in-frame clones and lacks some. The table includes roughly 1,200 clones, 84% detected once. Comment on this clone: Its target is not known.

Between the mid-2010s and the late 2010s, patients underwent resection in Japan or China. V gave up 0 bases and J gave up 6 bases, with 21 bases separating them. Germline loops: CDR1 SGHRS, CDR2 YFSETQ. This CDR3 has 17 residues. The chain joins TRBV5-1 to TRBJ1-1, with D perhaps matching TRBD1 (5 bases). The sequenced sample consisted of FFPE adjacent normal lung tissue. The origin of this receptor is a person aged 55 to 75 with lung adenocarcinoma. CDR3 sequence: CASSLDEAKQGNAEAFF. The CDR3 DNA reads TGCGCCAGCAGCTTGGACGAAGCTAAGCAGGGTAATGCTGAAGCTTTCTTT.